Below, 30 T cell receptor beta chains from the same sample are listed, as sequenced in a study of CD8+ T cells in alopecia areata. The authors extracted RNA and reverse transcribed it into cDNA as the sequencing template. Libraries were prepared by immunoSEQ multiplex PCR; TCRdb keeps only in-frame clonotypes and omits some of them. Of 150,000 to 200,000 clones in the sample, about 60% were seen once. Treatment denoted: oral pan-JAK inhibitor, 5-10 mg twice daily. The sample here was CD4+ T cells sorted from blood, taken at week 24, from a patient treated with tofacitinib. These receptors were obtained from a human donor with alopecia areata.

This clone came up a few times. The chain combines TRBV19 with TRBJ1-5; perhaps TRBD1 as D (5 bases). Trimming took 6 bases from V and 5 from J, leaving 14 bases between them. Germline V gene lookup returns CDR1 LNHDA and CDR2 SQIVND (reference sequence). This CDR3 has 14 residues. CDR3: CASRQSGMDQPQHF. CDR3 nucleotides: TGTGCCAGTAGGCAGTCAGGGATGGATCAGCCCCAGCATTTT.

The chain combines TRBV10-3 with TRBJ2-5; the D call may be TRBD1 or TRBD2 (5 bases each). There are 15 residues in the CDR3. Germline CDR1 reads ENHRY; CDR2 reads SYGVKD. Between the trimmed V and J ends, which lost 2 bases and 2 bases, there was a span of 12 bases. CDR3: CAISEGRQYQETQYF. CDR3 nucleotide sequence: TGTGCCATCAGTGAGGGGAGACAGTATCAAGAGACCCAGTACTTC.

The chain joins TRBV10-3 to TRBJ2-5; no reliable D call. The CDR3 runs 11 residues. The germline V and J ends were trimmed by 4 bases and 1 base, with 1 base remaining between them. The germline gives CDR1 ENHRY, CDR2 SYGVKD. CDR3 region: CAISAQETQYF. CDR3 sequence (DNA): TGTGCCATCAGTGCCCAAGAGACCCAGTACTTC.

V usage is TRBV7-2 and J usage is TRBJ1-1; 8 positions agree with TRBD1. The CDR3 contains 15 residues. Germline V gene lookup returns CDR1 SGHTA and CDR2 FQGNSA. V lost 5 bases and J lost 0; bases outside the gene matches: 5. This CDR3 reads CASSTGQGLNTEAFF. The CDR3 region has the DNA TGTGCCAGCAGCACCGGACAGGGATTGAACACTGAAGCTTTCTTT.

This clone was counted a few times. J is TRBJ2-5 and V is TRBV7-3; D unclear. V gave up 5 bases and J gave up 1 base, with 8 bases separating them. Germline CDR1 SGHTA, CDR2 FQGTGA. The CDR3 length is 13 residues. The CDR3 here is CASSIRPQETQYF. CDR3 nucleotide sequence: TGTGCCAGCAGCATCCGACCCCAAGAGACCCAGTACTTC.

The rearrangement uses TRBV11-2 and TRBJ2-3; the D is unclear. Deletions cut 5 bases from V and 1 base from J, with 25 bases between. The CDR3 is 19 residues long. CDR1 and CDR2 (germline): SGHAT, FQNNGV. The CDR3 reads CASSPGRLKLGPRTDTQYF. The CDR3 region has the DNA TGTGCCAGCAGCCCCGGACGGCTGAAACTGGGCCCCCGCACAGATACGCAGTATTTT.

The rearrangement joins TRBV5-6 to TRBJ2-5; either TRBD1 or TRBD2 may fit D (6 bases each). CDR3 length: 18 amino acids. Germline CDR1 SGHDT, CDR2 YYEEEE. Trimming took off 4 bases at V and 1 base at J, with 23 bases between the two ends. In nucleotides, the CDR3 is TGTGCCAGCAGCCAGCTGACAGGAATCCTAGCGAGCCAAGAGACCCAGTACTTC. Translating gives CASSQLTGILASQETQYF.

V is TRBV29-1 and J is TRBJ1-2; D ambiguous. Trimming removed 4 bases at V and 4 bases at J, with 7 bases between. CDR3 length: 11 amino acids. Germline V gives CDR1 SQVTM, CDR2 ANQGSEA. CDR3: CSVAGLYGYTF. The CDR3, as DNA: TGCAGCGTTGCTGGGCTCTATGGCTACACCTTC.

V usage is TRBV29-1 and J usage is TRBJ1-3; no definite D call. CDR1 and CDR2 (germline): SQVTM, ANQGSEA. The V gene lost 6 bases and the J gene lost 0 bases, with 9 bases spanning the gap. CDR3 length equals 13 residues. This chain's CDR3 is CSVERSSGNTIYF. The CDR3 DNA sequence: TGCAGCGTCGAACGGTCCTCTGGAAACACCATATATTTT.

This clone came up a few times. J is TRBJ2-1 and V is TRBV30, with D uncertain. Germline CDR1 and CDR2: GTSNPN and SVGIG (reference sequence). The CDR3 sequence is 14 residues long. V was trimmed by 5 bases and J by 4 bases, leaving 15 bases between them. DNA for the CDR3: TGTGCCTGGTCCCGACAAGTAACGTACAATGAGCAGTTCTTC. Its translation is CAWSRQVTYNEQFF.

This chain joins TRBV29-1 and TRBJ1-2; D ambiguous. CDR1 is SQVTM and CDR2 is ANQGSEA in the germline V gene. This CDR3 contains 13 residues. V lost 7 bases and J lost 1, with 13 bases in between. The CDR3 spells CSDSSGGNYGYTF. The DNA of the CDR3 is TGCAGCGACAGTTCGGGTGGTAACTATGGCTACACCTTC.

The chain is built from TRBV5-6 and TRBJ1-1; TRBD1 aligns across 10 bases. The CDR3 spans 19 residues. The trim removed 6 bases at V and 1 base at J, leaving 18 bases unmatched. Germline CDR1 SGHDT, CDR2 YYEEEE. The CDR3 DNA reads TGTGCCAGCAACCCCACCAGAGGGACAGGGGTGTCGACGAACACTGAAGCTTTCTTT. Its protein product is CASNPTRGTGVSTNTEAFF.

V gene TRBV27 combines with J gene TRBJ2-7; D is uncertain. V was trimmed by 6 bases and J by 3 bases, leaving 12 bases between them. Germline-derived CDR1 and CDR2 are MNHEY and SMNVEV (reference sequence). There are 13 residues in the CDR3. CDR3 bases: TGTGCCAGCAGCTCCTCGACGGGCTACGAGCAGTACTTC. Its protein product is CASSSSTGYEQYF.

This clone appeared a few times. J is TRBJ1-1 and V is TRBV19; D call uncertain. The CDR3 is made up of 14 amino acids. Trimming took 4 bases from V and 1 from J, leaving 10 bases between them. Germline assignment: CDR1 LNHDA and CDR2 SQIVND (reference sequence). CDR3 bases: TGTGCCAGTAGTACCCTTCGGCAGAACACTGAAGCTTTCTTT. Translated: CASSTLRQNTEAFF.

This clone appeared a few times. The V gene is TRBV29-1, the J gene TRBJ1-2; 10 nucleotides line up with TRBD1. Germline V gene data show CDR1 as SQVTM and CDR2 as ANQGSEA. The junction had 6 bases not matched to a gene; V was cut back by 5 bases and J by 6 bases. CDR3 length equals 13 residues. In nucleotides, the CDR3 is TGCAGCGTTAACCCGACAGGGGGCGATGGCTACACCTTC. It is translated as CSVNPTGGDGYTF.

The V and J genes are TRBV6-5 and TRBJ1-2; D remains ambiguous. Looked up from germline, CDR1 is MNHEY and CDR2 is SVGAGI. Trimming stripped 5 bases from V and 4 bases from J, with 11 bases between. CDR3 length: 13 amino acids. The CDR3 loop is CASSRQIGYGYTF. CDR3 DNA: TGTGCCAGCAGTAGGCAGATCGGCTATGGCTACACCTTC.

This clone appeared a few times. The rearrangement joins TRBV9 to TRBJ1-1, with D unclear. Germline lookup yields CDR1 SGDLS and CDR2 YYNGEE. The CDR3 is made up of 14 amino acids. Trimming took off 5 bases at V and 4 bases at J, with 15 bases between the two ends. The CDR3 here is CASREGEVATEAFF. The CDR3, as DNA: TGTGCCAGCAGGGAGGGTGAGGTTGCCACTGAAGCTTTCTTT.

This clone was observed a handful of times. The V and J genes are TRBV29-1 and TRBJ1-5; a weak D match, TRBD1 (5 bases). CDR3 length: 14 amino acids. Germline V gene lookup returns CDR1 SQVTM and CDR2 ANQGSEA. V lost 6 bases, J lost 4 bases, and 16 bases lay in between. DNA for the CDR3: TGCAGCGTCGCCACGGCCGGGGGGAATCAGCCCCAGCATTTT. This sequence encodes CSVATAGGNQPQHF.

V is TRBV29-1 and J is TRBJ2-7; D is possibly TRBD1 or TRBD2 (6 bases each). CDR1 and CDR2 (germline): SQVTM, ANQGSEA. CDR3 length: 13 residues. V lost 5 bases and J 5 bases, leaving 16 bases between the germline ends. CDR3 in amino acids: CSVQGTLTNEQYF. CDR3 nucleotide sequence: TGCAGCGTTCAGGGGACTTTAACCAACGAGCAGTACTTC.

CDR3 region: CSAEGALVNTEAFF. DNA for the CDR3: TGCAGCGCCGAGGGGGCCCTTGTGAACACTGAAGCTTTCTTT. This chain links TRBV29-1 with TRBJ1-1; TRBD1 matches at 7 bases. This CDR3 spans 14 amino acids. The junction had 8 bases not matched to a gene; V was cut back by 7 bases and J by 0 bases. Germline CDR1 and CDR2: SQVTM and ANQGSEA.

The chain has TRBV30 and TRBJ2-5; 11 positions agree with TRBD2. Germline CDR1 GTSNPN, CDR2 SVGIG (reference sequence). Trimming at V came to 4 bases and at J to 2 bases, leaving 9 bases not matched to a gene. The CDR3 runs 16 residues. CDR3 DNA: TGTGCCTGGATTCCAATGGTAGCGGGGGGGCAAGAGACCCAGTACTTC. Its translation: CAWIPMVAGGQETQYF.

The V call is TRBV29-1, the J call TRBJ1-2; 8 nucleotides match TRBD1. Germline loops: CDR1 SQVTM, CDR2 ANQGSEA. The CDR3 is made up of 14 amino acids. Trimming took 7 bases from V and 0 from J; bases not matched to a gene: 7. The CDR3 DNA reads as TGCAGCGCGGGGGGACAGGAAGCTAACTATGGCTACACCTTC. Its protein product is CSAGGQEANYGYTF.

This clone was detected many times. This CDR3 is also generated by other DNA sequences in the sample. The chain recombines TRBV19 with TRBJ2-7; 7 bases fit TRBD2. The CDR3 is made up of 13 amino acids. Per the germline V gene, CDR1 is LNHDA and CDR2 is SQIVND (reference sequence). With V trimmed by 7 bases and J by 0 bases, 3 bases remained unmatched. The CDR3 spells CASKSGASYEQYF. The CDR3 nucleotides are TGTGCCAGTAAAAGCGGGGCCTCCTACGAGCAGTACTTC.

The chain carries TRBV6-1 and TRBJ2-1; D unclear. Trimming pared 2 bases from V and 4 bases from J, leaving 3 bases between. The germline V gene has CDR1 MNHNS and CDR2 SASEGT. CDR3 length: 12 amino acids. CDR3 bases: TGTGCCAGCAGTGAACGTTACAATGAGCAGTTCTTC. Its protein is CASSERYNEQFF.

This clone was counted ten times or more. The chain recombines TRBV2 with TRBJ2-3; 7 bases map to TRBD2. The CDR3 runs 17 residues. CDR1 is SNHLY and CDR2 is FYNNEI in the germline V gene. The V gene end was trimmed by 3 bases and the J gene end by 6 bases; junction bases not matched to a gene: 15. CDR3 residues: CASSDPGLAAGVDTQYF. The CDR3, as DNA: TGTGCCAGCAGTGATCCGGGGCTAGCGGCGGGAGTGGATACGCAGTATTTT.

J is TRBJ1-2 and V is TRBV6-5, with D perhaps TRBD1 (5 bases). Trimming cost V 4 bases and J 8 bases, with 23 bases left between them. Per germline, CDR1 MNHEY and CDR2 SVGAGI. CDR3 length equals 16 residues. Here the CDR3 reads CASSWAGGRAGIGYTF. DNA for the CDR3: TGTGCCAGCAGTTGGGCCGGTGGCAGGGCCGGTATCGGCTACACCTTC.

The chain is built from TRBV30 and TRBJ2-7; TRBD1 aligns across 9 bases. V shed 2 bases, J shed 5 bases, and the junction held 10 bases outside the gene matches. Germline V gives CDR1 GTSNPN, CDR2 SVGIG (reference sequence). This CDR3 contains 15 residues. The CDR3 bases are TGTGCCTGGAGTTTGGGGGACAGGGTCATCCACGAGCAGTACTTC. It encodes CAWSLGDRVIHEQYF.

Comment on this clone: The junction departs from the called germline gene at one end, perhaps through a read error. The J gene is TRBJ1-4, the V gene TRBV5-1; weak D call: TRBD1 (6 bases). This CDR3 spans 11 amino acids. Germline V gene data show CDR1 as SGHRS and CDR2 as YFSETQ. In DNA form, the CDR3 reads TGCGCCAGCAGCTGGCTCCCAGGGGATCCTTTT. Residues: CASSWLPGDPF.

The chain carries TRBV29-1 and TRBJ1-3; D unclear. Germline V lookup: CDR1 SQVTM, CDR2 ANQGSEA. V was clipped by 6 bases and J by 4 bases, with 10 bases between them. The CDR3 runs to 12 residues. The CDR3 DNA is TGCAGCGTAAATCTATCCGGAAACACCATATATTTT. Its protein product is CSVNLSGNTIYF.

The rearrangement joins TRBV29-1 to TRBJ2-5; 11 bases agree with TRBD1. Germline CDR1 and CDR2: SQVTM and ANQGSEA. This CDR3 region has 13 residues. V lost 7 bases, J lost 9 bases, and 10 bases stayed unmatched. The CDR3 DNA is TGCAGCGCTGGGGACAGGGGGAGAGTTGCCCAGTACTTC. It translates to CSAGDRGRVAQYF.